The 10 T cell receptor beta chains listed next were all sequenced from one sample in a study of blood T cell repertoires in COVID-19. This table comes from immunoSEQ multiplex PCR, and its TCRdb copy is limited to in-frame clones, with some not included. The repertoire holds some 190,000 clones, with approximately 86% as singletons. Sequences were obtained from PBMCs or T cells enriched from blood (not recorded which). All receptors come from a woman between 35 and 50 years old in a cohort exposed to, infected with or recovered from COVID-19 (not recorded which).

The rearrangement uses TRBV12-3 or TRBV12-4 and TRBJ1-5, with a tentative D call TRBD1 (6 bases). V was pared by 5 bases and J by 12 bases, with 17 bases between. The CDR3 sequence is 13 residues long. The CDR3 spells CASSPGAQGSQHF. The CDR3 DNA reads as TGTGCCAGCAGTCCCGGGGCTCAGGGGAGCCAGCATTTT.

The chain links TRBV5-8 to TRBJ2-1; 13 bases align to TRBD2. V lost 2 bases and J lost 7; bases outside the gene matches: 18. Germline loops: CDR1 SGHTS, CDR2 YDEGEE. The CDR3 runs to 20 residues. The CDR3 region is CASSFLATSGGPITGNEQFF. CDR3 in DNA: TGTGCCAGCAGCTTCCTAGCGACTAGCGGGGGGCCGATCACCGGGAATGAGCAGTTCTTC.

CDR3 amino acids: CASSRDGGYGYTF. In DNA form, the CDR3 reads TGTGCCAGCAGTAGGGACGGGGGCTATGGCTACACCTTC. This chain connects TRBV6-5 to TRBJ1-2, with a weak D call TRBD1 (5 bases). CDR3 size: 13 residues. Trimming removed 5 bases at V and 4 bases at J, with 11 bases between. Per the germline V gene, CDR1 is MNHEY and CDR2 is SVGAGI.

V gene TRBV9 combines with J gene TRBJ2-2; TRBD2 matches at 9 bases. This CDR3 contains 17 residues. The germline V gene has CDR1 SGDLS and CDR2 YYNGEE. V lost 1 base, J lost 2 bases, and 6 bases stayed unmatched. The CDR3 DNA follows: TGTGCCAGCAGCGTAAGGCGGGAGGGGGGTAACACCGGGGAGCTGTTTTTT. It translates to CASSVRREGGNTGELFF.

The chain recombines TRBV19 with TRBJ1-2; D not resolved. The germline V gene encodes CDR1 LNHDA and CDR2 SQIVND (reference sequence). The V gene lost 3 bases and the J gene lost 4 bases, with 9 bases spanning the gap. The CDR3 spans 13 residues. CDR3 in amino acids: CASSMRETYGYTF. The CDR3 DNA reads TGTGCCAGTAGTATGAGGGAAACCTATGGCTACACCTTC.

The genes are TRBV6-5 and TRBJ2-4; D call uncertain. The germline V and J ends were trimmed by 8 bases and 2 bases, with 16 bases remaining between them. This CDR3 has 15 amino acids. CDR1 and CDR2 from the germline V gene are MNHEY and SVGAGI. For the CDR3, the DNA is TGTGCCAGCGCACAGCTTACTGGTTCCAAAAACATTCAGTACTTC. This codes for CASAQLTGSKNIQYF.

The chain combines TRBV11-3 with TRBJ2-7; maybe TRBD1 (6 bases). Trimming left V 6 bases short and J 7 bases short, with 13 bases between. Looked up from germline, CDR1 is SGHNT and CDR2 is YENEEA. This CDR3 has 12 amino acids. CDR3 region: CASSQGSAEQYF. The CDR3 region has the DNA TGTGCCAGCAGTCAGGGGTCAGCGGAGCAGTACTTC.

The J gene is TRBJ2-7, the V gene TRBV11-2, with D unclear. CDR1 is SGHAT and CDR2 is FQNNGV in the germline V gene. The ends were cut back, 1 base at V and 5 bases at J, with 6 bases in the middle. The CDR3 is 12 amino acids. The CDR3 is CASSLASHEQYF. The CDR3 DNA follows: TGTGCCAGCAGCTTAGCTTCCCACGAGCAGTACTTC.

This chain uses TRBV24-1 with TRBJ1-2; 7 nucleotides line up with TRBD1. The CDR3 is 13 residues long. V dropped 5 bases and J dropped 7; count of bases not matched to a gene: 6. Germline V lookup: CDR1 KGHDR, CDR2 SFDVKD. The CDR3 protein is CATSGQGNFGYTF. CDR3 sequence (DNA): TGTGCCACCAGTGGACAGGGTAATTTTGGCTACACCTTC.

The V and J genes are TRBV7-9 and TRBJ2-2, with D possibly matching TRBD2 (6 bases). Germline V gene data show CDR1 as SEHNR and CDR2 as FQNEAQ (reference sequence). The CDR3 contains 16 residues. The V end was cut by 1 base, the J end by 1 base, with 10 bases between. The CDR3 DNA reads TGTGCCAGCAGCTTAGTTCCTAGCGAGAACACCGGGGAGCTGTTTTTT. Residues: CASSLVPSENTGELFF. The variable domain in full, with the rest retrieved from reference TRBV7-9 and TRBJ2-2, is DTGVSQNPRHKITKRGQNVTFRCDPISEHNRLYWYRQTLGQGPEFLTYFQNEAQLEKSRLLSDRFSAERPKGSFSTLEIQRTEQGDSAMYLCASSLVPSENTGELFFGEGSRLTVL.